Listed here are 14 T cell receptor beta chains from one sample, sequenced in a study of blood T cell repertoires in COVID-19. Profiling relied on immunoSEQ multiplex PCR, and the TCRdb table lists in-frame clones only, not all of them. The sample includes some 160,000 clones, 88% seen only once; the top ten take around 1.9%. The sample taken for sequencing was peripheral blood. The receptor set was obtained from a man aged 50-59 years who had recovered from COVID-19.

This chain uses TRBV7-2 with TRBJ2-1, with D tentatively TRBD1 (5 bases). V lost 1 base to trimming and J lost 4 bases, with 11 bases between them. The CDR3 extends over 15 amino acids. The germline V gene encodes CDR1 SGHTA and CDR2 FQGNSA. The CDR3 reads CASSLVQGGYNEQFF. The CDR3 bases are TGTGCCAGCAGCTTAGTCCAGGGTGGTTACAATGAGCAGTTCTTC.

J is TRBJ1-1 and V is TRBV2; the match to TRBD1 covers 8 bases. CDR3 length equals 14 residues. V was pared by 6 bases and J by 5 bases, with 8 bases of the junction left unmatched. Germline CDR1 SNHLY, CDR2 FYNNEI. The chain's CDR3 is CASRTWTGRTEAFF. The DNA for the CDR3 is TGTGCCAGCAGGACCTGGACAGGGAGGACTGAAGCTTTCTTT.

Only a few counts were recorded for this clone. This chain links TRBV28 with TRBJ2-5; 11 bases agree with TRBD2. With 5 bases clipped from V and 5 bases from J, the junction kept 7 bases outside the gene matches. The CDR3 extends over 15 amino acids. CDR1 and CDR2 (germline): MDHEN, SYDVKM. Here the CDR3 reads CASSPASGGPETQYF. CDR3 in DNA: TGTGCCAGCAGTCCCGCTAGCGGGGGGCCGGAGACCCAGTACTTC.

V gene TRBV12-5 combines with J gene TRBJ2-5, with 13 nucleotides matching TRBD2. Looked up from germline, CDR1 is LGHNT and CDR2 is FRNRAP. CDR3 size: 16 residues. With V trimmed by 1 base and J by 5 bases, 4 bases remained unmatched. For the CDR3, the DNA is TGTGCTAGTGGTTTGGGACTAGCGGGAGGCTCCGAGACCCAGTACTTC. Its protein product is CASGLGLAGGSETQYF.

The chain uses TRBV27 and TRBJ2-7; 11 nucleotides agree with TRBD2. Trimming took 4 bases from V and 5 from J; bases not matched to a gene: 7. Germline assignment: CDR1 MNHEY and CDR2 SMNVEV (reference sequence). The CDR3 is 15 amino acids. The CDR3 region is CASSYLLAGANEQYF. CDR3 nucleotides: TGTGCCAGCAGTTACTTACTAGCGGGAGCTAACGAGCAGTACTTC.

This chain joins TRBV28 and TRBJ1-4; 8 nucleotides line up with TRBD1. CDR3 length equals 15 residues. J lost 8 bases, V lost 2 bases, and 7 bases had no gene match. Germline V lookup: CDR1 MDHEN, CDR2 SYDVKM. DNA for the CDR3: TGTGCCAGCAGTTTAGGACAGGGTGGTTGGGAAAAACTGTTTTTT. This translates into CASSLGQGGWEKLFF.

The J gene is TRBJ1-2, the V gene TRBV27; D is unresolved. The CDR3 extends over 14 amino acids. In germline, CDR1 is MNHEY, CDR2 SMNVEV (reference sequence). The ends were cut back, 2 bases at V and 1 base at J, with 8 bases in the middle. CDR3 in amino acids: CASSLRRVNYGYTF. The CDR3 bases are TGTGCCAGCAGTTTAAGGAGGGTTAACTATGGCTACACCTTC.

The V call is TRBV5-1, the J call TRBJ2-1, with 10 bases fitting TRBD2. J was trimmed by 1 base and V by 4 bases; bases with no gene match: 5. The CDR3 has 16 amino acids. Germline V CDR1 and CDR2: SGHRS, YFSETQ. CDR3: CASSPASGSSYNEQFF. The DNA for the CDR3 is TGCGCCAGCAGCCCTGCTAGCGGGAGTTCCTACAATGAGCAGTTCTTC. The full variable domain, its missing parts supplied by reference TRBV5-1 and TRBJ2-1, is KAGVTQTPRYLIKTRGQQVTLSCSPISGHRSVSWYQQTPGQGLQFLFEYFSETQRNKGNFPGRFSGRQFSNSRSEMNVSTLELGDSALYLCASSPASGSSYNEQFFGPGTRLTVL.

This chain links TRBV5-5 with TRBJ2-5; TRBD1 matches 7 bases. This CDR3 comprises 16 residues. Germline CDR1 reads SGHKS; CDR2 reads YYEKEE (reference sequence). V lost 1 base and J lost 1; bases outside the gene matches: 7. The CDR3 loop is CASSLSTGQAQETQYF. For the CDR3, the DNA is TGTGCCAGCAGCTTGTCAACCGGACAGGCCCAAGAGACCCAGTACTTC.

The chain carries TRBV6-6 and TRBJ2-2; 11 nucleotides agree with TRBD2. This CDR3 comprises 16 residues. Trimming at V came to 5 bases and at J to 5 bases, leaving 7 bases not matched to a gene. The germline V gene encodes CDR1 MNHNY and CDR2 SVGAGI (reference sequence). The CDR3 is CASSPRLAGLTGELFF. CDR3 sequence (DNA): TGTGCCAGCAGTCCCCGACTAGCGGGATTGACCGGGGAGCTGTTTTTT.

The rearrangement uses TRBV6-4 and TRBJ2-1; 10 positions agree with TRBD2. This CDR3 has 16 residues. V trimming: 4 bases; J trimming: 2 bases; junction bases outside the gene matches: 5. Germline values: CDR1 MRHNA, CDR2 SNTAGT. The CDR3 region is CASSALAGPTYNEQFF. The DNA of the CDR3 is TGTGCCAGCAGTGCACTAGCGGGACCTACCTACAATGAGCAGTTCTTC.

The chain has TRBV27 and TRBJ1-6, with D uncertain. Germline V CDR1 and CDR2: MNHEY, SMNVEV (reference sequence). Deletions cut 9 bases from V and 5 bases from J, with 14 bases between. The CDR3 runs 14 residues. The DNA of the CDR3 is TGTGCCAGTCGGTTCGGAGGGAATAATTCACCCCTCCACTTT. Translating it yields CASRFGGNNSPLHF.

CDR3 loop: CASSLAWEQGVDGYTF. The CDR3 DNA is TGTGCCAGCAGCTTAGCTTGGGAACAGGGAGTGGATGGCTACACCTTC. The chain joins TRBV7-9 to TRBJ1-2, with D possibly matching TRBD1 (6 bases). Germline CDR1 SEHNR, CDR2 FQNEAQ (reference sequence). Deletions cut 0 bases from V and 6 bases from J, with 17 bases between. The CDR3 has 16 amino acids.

The chain couples TRBV19 to TRBJ1-3, with D perhaps matching TRBD1 (5 bases). Deletions cut 0 bases from V and 4 bases from J, with 10 bases between. The germline V gene encodes CDR1 LNHDA and CDR2 SQIVND (reference sequence). This CDR3 is built from 15 residues. The CDR3 nucleotides read TGTGCCAGTAGTATAGACGGAGCAGGGGGAAACACCATATATTTT. Its protein is CASSIDGAGGNTIYF.